Described below is a single T cell receptor (beta chain) sequence and its context. Noted time point: newly diagnosed, previously untreated cHL patient sample. This specimen comes from a study of PD-1 blockade in classical Hodgkin lymphoma. TCRdb's table, derived via immunoSEQ multiplex PCR, lists solely in-frame clones and lacks some. The sample comprises 70,000 or so clones, 85% to 95% of which are singletons, and roughly 2.6% rests with the top ten. Material: peripheral blood mononuclear cells (PBMCs). The source of this sequence is a human donor with classical Hodgkin lymphoma.

The CDR3 DNA sequence: TGTGCCACCAGCAACAGCTATGGCTACACCTTC. Protein: CATSNSYGYTF. V is TRBV15 and J is TRBJ1-2; D remains ambiguous. The CDR3 length is 11 residues. V lost 4 bases and J lost 4, with 4 bases in between. Looked up from germline, CDR1 is LNHNV and CDR2 is YYDKDF (reference sequence).